This T cell receptor (beta chain) emerged from a study of T cell repertoires in cytomegalovirus infection. Study details: The study used recently identified HLA-C-restricted and well-studied HLA-B-restricted CMV epitopes.

The table lists this clonotype with a few counts. Its antigen is not known. TCRdb itself ran the reads through MiXCR, one entry per CDR3 protein. The sample has some 560,000 distinct CDR3 sequences; around 40% are singletons. Trimming shortened V by 5 bases and J by 3 bases, and 10 bases separated the two germline ends. Germline V gives CDR1 SGHTA, CDR2 FQGNSA. This CDR3 has 13 residues. The genes are TRBV7-2 and TRBJ2-5, with D perhaps matching TRBD2 (5 bases). This sequence originates from a human donor in good health (CMV status not recorded). Some clones in this sample may be carry-over from other donors' samples. The sequences come from cultured PBMCs, collected from culture after CMV antigen stimulation. CDR3 nucleotide sequence: TGTGCCAGCAGCCGGGGTTTGAAAGAGACCCAGTACTTC. Translation: CASSRGLKETQYF.